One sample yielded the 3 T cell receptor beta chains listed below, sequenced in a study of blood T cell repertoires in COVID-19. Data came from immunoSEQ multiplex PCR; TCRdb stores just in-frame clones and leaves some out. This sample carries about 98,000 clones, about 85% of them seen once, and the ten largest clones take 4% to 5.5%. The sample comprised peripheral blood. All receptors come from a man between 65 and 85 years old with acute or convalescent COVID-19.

The CDR3 spells CAISGTGSQNGYTF. DNA of the CDR3: TGTGCCATCAGTGGTACCGGGAGCCAGAATGGCTACACCTTC. The chain combines TRBV10-3 with TRBJ1-2, with no clear D. The CDR3 sequence is 14 residues long. V lost 4 bases, J lost 6 bases, and 15 bases lay in between. Germline-derived CDR1 and CDR2 are ENHRY and SYGVKD.

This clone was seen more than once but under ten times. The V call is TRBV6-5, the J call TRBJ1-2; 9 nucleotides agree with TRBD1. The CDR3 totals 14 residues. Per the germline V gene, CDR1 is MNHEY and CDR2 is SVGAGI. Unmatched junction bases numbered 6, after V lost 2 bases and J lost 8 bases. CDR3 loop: CASSYAGQGYGYTF. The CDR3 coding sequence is TGTGCCAGCAGTTACGCGGGACAGGGCTACGGCTACACCTTC.

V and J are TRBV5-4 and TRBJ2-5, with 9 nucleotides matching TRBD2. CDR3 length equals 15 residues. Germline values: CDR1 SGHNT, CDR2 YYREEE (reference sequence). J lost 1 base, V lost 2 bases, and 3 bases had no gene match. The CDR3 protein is CASSFQRGVQETQYF. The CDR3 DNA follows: TGTGCCAGCAGCTTCCAGCGGGGGGTCCAAGAGACCCAGTACTTC. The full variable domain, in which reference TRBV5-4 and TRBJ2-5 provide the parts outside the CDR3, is ETGVTQSPTHLIKTRGQQVTLRCSSQSGHNTVSWYQQALGQGPQFIFQYYREEENGRGNFPPRFSGLQFPNYSSELNVNALELDDSALYLCASSFQRGVQETQYFGPGTRLLVL.